This T cell receptor (beta chain) comes out of a study of blood T cell repertoires in COVID-19. Turning to the study itself: Sample material is recorded as cDNA or gDNA derived from T cells, B-cell-depleted T cells, or PBMCs.

Authors' analysis steps: Amplified reference gene primers provided the basis for estimating nucleated cell counts. Method: immunoSEQ multiplex PCR; TCRdb's copy keeps in-frame clones and lacks some. The D gene and trimming were derived from the DNA, and the V and J assignments and clone size from that table. The sample lists under 250,000 clones; about four fifths were seen once. V was trimmed by 6 bases and J by 7 bases, leaving 10 bases between them. CDR3 length: 13 amino acids. The germline gives CDR1 MNHEY, CDR2 SMNVEV (reference sequence). The material sequenced was peripheral blood. The chain uses TRBV27 and TRBJ1-6, with D hard to call. The TCR comes from a man between 50 and 59 years old with active or convalescent COVID-19. CDR3 residues: CASSLERNSPLHF. The CDR3 nucleotides read TGTGCCAGCAGCTTGGAGAGGAATTCACCCCTCCACTTT.